One sample yielded the 18 T cell receptor beta chains listed below, sequenced in a study of T cells expressing NK-cell markers. For each CDR3 protein, TCRdb gives one entry from its re-call of the 5' RACE reads, without DNA. Recorded for this sample: roughly 380,000 distinct CDR3 sequences. Material for sequencing was blood T cells: a sorted CD56 or NKG2C T cell subset, CD4+ or CD8+ T cells, or bulk PBMC T cells (not recorded which). These receptors originate from a man aged 18-75 years in good health.

The chain employs TRBV3-1 and TRBJ1-1. The CDR3 is made up of 15 amino acids. Germline CDR1 is LGHDT and CDR2 is YNNKEL (reference sequence). CDR3 sequence: CASSEDGRMNTEAFF.

The V call is TRBV2, the J call TRBJ1-6. Germline CDR1 is SNHLY and CDR2 is FYNNEI. CDR3 length: 15 amino acids. CDR3 region: CASVKDRAHNSPLHF.

J is TRBJ2-3 and V is TRBV4-2; TCRdb calls TRBD2, which cannot be checked without DNA. Per the germline V gene, CDR1 is LGHNA and CDR2 is YNFKEQ. CDR3 length: 13 residues. CDR3 sequence: CASSQVRRTAQYF.

The chain carries TRBV25-1 and TRBJ2-7; lacking DNA, the TRBD1 call made by TCRdb goes unchecked. The germline V gene encodes CDR1 MGHDK and CDR2 SYGVNS. The CDR3 is 11 amino acids. The CDR3: CASRAGTLQYF.

The rearrangement joins TRBV5-1 to TRBJ2-7; the TCRdb call, TRBD1, lacks DNA for checking. The CDR3 loop spans 15 amino acids. The germline CDR1 and CDR2 sequences are SGHRS and YFSETQ. CDR3 residues: CASSLNTGVVYEQYF. The whole variable domain, filled in from reference TRBV5-1 and TRBJ2-7, reads KAGVTQTPRYLIKTRGQQVTLSCSPISGHRSVSWYQQTPGQGLQFLFEYFSETQRNKGNFPGRFSGRQFSNSRSEMNVSTLELGDSALYLCASSLNTGVVYEQYFGPGTRLTVT.

The chain has TRBV9 and TRBJ2-2; TCRdb lists TRBD1, though no DNA is available to test this call. The CDR3 extends over 14 amino acids. Germline CDR1 is SGDLS and CDR2 is YYNGEE. CDR3 region: CASSGDSYTGELFF.

The chain links TRBV10-3 to TRBJ2-5; the D call from TCRdb, TRBD2, cannot be confirmed without DNA. Germline V CDR1 and CDR2: ENHRY, SYGVKD. The CDR3 totals 17 residues. The CDR3: CAISEATSGGTRETQYF.

This chain uses TRBV18 with TRBJ1-1. This CDR3 contains 17 residues. The germline gives CDR1 KGHSH, CDR2 LQKENI. This CDR3 is CASSLQGIRYGNTEAFF.

V usage is TRBV29-1 and J usage is TRBJ2-1; TCRdb indicates TRBD1, and absent DNA this call remains unverified. This CDR3 contains 14 residues. CDR1 is SQVTM, CDR2 ANQGSEA, per germline. CDR3 sequence: CSAGKGDNNNEQFF.

The CDR3 here is CASSLVDRGPYNSPLHF. The chain employs TRBV3-1 and TRBJ1-6; TCRdb designates TRBD1, a call that cannot be tested without DNA. Germline CDR1 is LGHDT and CDR2 is YNNKEL (reference sequence). The CDR3 contains 17 residues.

The chain is built from TRBV6-6 and TRBJ1-6; TCRdb reports TRBD1, a call that lacks DNA to check it against. This CDR3 is 13 amino acids long. The germline CDR1 and CDR2 sequences are MNHNY and SVGAGI (reference sequence). The CDR3 sequence is CAISAQVQSPLHF.

Here the CDR3 reads CASSLDPGAKTEAFF. This chain joins TRBV7-6 and TRBJ1-1; TCRdb indicates TRBD1, and absent DNA this call remains unverified. The CDR3 is made up of 15 amino acids. Germline CDR1 is SGHVS and CDR2 is FNYEAQ.

The CDR3 here is CGSKAGGASYTF. The rearrangement joins TRBV6-2 or TRBV6-3 to TRBJ1-2. The V gene's germline CDR1 is MNHEY and CDR2 SVGEGT. The CDR3 is 12 residues long.

This chain's CDR3 is CASSFGTGGRDTQYF. V is TRBV5-1 and J is TRBJ2-3; the TCRdb D gene call, TRBD1, has no DNA to confirm it. This CDR3 is 15 amino acids long. Germline V gene data show CDR1 as SGHRS and CDR2 as YFSETQ.

The CDR3 is CASSTGLAGVTNVLTF. The V and J genes are TRBV5-1 and TRBJ2-6; as DNA is missing, the TRBD2 call by TCRdb cannot be tested. This CDR3 has 16 residues. Germline-derived CDR1 and CDR2 are SGHRS and YFSETQ.

The chain carries TRBV5-1 and TRBJ1-1; the D call from TCRdb, TRBD1, cannot be confirmed without DNA. CDR3 size: 15 residues. Germline V gene sequence: CDR1 SGHRS, CDR2 YFSETQ. CDR3 region: CASSSKGGMNTEAFF.

The chain is built from TRBV20-1 and TRBJ2-1; TCRdb's D call, TRBD2, is unchecked because there is no DNA. From germline, CDR1 is DFQATT and CDR2 SNEGSKA (reference sequence). The CDR3 loop spans 13 amino acids. The CDR3 sequence: CSARWGGGNEQFF.

The chain has TRBV7-8 and TRBJ2-5; TCRdb indicates TRBD1, and absent DNA this call remains unverified. Per germline, CDR1 SGHVS and CDR2 FQNEAQ. CDR3 length: 14 residues. The CDR3 loop reads CASSSTGTAETQYF.